One sample yielded the 6 T cell receptor beta chains listed below, sequenced in a study of CD8 T cells in Susac syndrome. After extraction with the RNeasy kit, roughly 0.45 to 1 ug of the RNA was reverse transcribed using random hexamers. From the immunoSEQ multiplex PCR reads, TCRdb called clonotypes with MiXCR, one entry per CDR3 protein. The sample has roughly 130,000 distinct CDR3 sequences, approximately 96% seen once. Sequenced input: CD4+ T cells from PBMCs. The receptors shown here come from a human donor with multiple sclerosis.

This clonotype occurred once. At one end the junction does not follow the germline gene, possibly because of a read error. This chain joins TRBV29-1 and TRBJ2-5; perhaps TRBD2 as D (5 bases). This CDR3 region has 14 residues. Germline CDR1 is SQVTM and CDR2 is ANQGSEA. As DNA, the CDR3 is TGCAGCGTAGAAGAACTAGTCCGAGGGGAGACCCAGTACTTC. This encodes CSVEELVRGETQYF.

The genes are TRBV6-1 and TRBJ1-1; 7 bases map to TRBD1. CDR3 size: 16 residues. Germline V lookup: CDR1 MNHNS, CDR2 SASEGT. With V trimmed by 5 bases and J by 1 base, 10 bases remained unmatched. For the CDR3, the DNA is TGTGCCAGCAGTCCAAGGACAGGTACGGGGAACACTGAAGCTTTCTTT. This translates into CASSPRTGTGNTEAFF.

J is TRBJ2-5 and V is TRBV6-5; possibly TRBD2 for D (6 bases). Germline CDR1 MNHEY, CDR2 SVGAGI. This CDR3 contains 15 residues. Trimming took 0 bases from V and 5 from J, leaving 13 bases between them. CDR3 nucleotide sequence: TGTGCCAGCAGTTACTCGACGACTAGAAGGGAGACCCAGTACTTC. As protein: CASSYSTTRRETQYF.

The V call is TRBV11-2, the J call TRBJ2-5, with D possibly matching TRBD1 (5 bases). In germline, CDR1 is SGHAT, CDR2 FQNNGV. CDR3 length: 16 amino acids. V shed 5 bases and J shed 4 bases, with 20 bases lying between them. The DNA for the CDR3 is TGTGCCAGCAGCCCACGTTTAACAGGTTCTGGAGAGACCCAGTACTTC. Translated, it gives CASSPRLTGSGETQYF.

The chain recombines TRBV15 with TRBJ2-2; 7 nucleotides match TRBD2. This CDR3 comprises 15 residues. The germline V gene encodes CDR1 LNHNV and CDR2 YYDKDF (reference sequence). The junction had 4 bases not matched to a gene; V was cut back by 0 bases and J by 6 bases. Here the CDR3 reads CATSRDPGLAGELFF. The CDR3, as DNA: TGTGCCACCAGCAGAGATCCCGGACTAGCCGGGGAGCTGTTTTTT.

In this sample, this clonotype turned up once. The chain has TRBV18 and TRBJ2-2, with TRBD1 identical over 7 bases. Germline V gives CDR1 KGHSH, CDR2 LQKENI. V was pared by 2 bases and J by 1 base, with 1 base of the junction left unmatched. This CDR3 comprises 15 residues. The CDR3 protein is CASSPRTGNTGELFF. CDR3 DNA sequence: TGTGCCAGCTCACCAAGGACAGGGAACACCGGGGAGCTGTTTTTT.